A selection of T cell receptor beta chains follows, all from one sample in a study of cytomegalovirus exposure and HLA in healthy donors. Sequencing used immunoSEQ multiplex PCR; TCRdb keeps in-frame clones, though not all of them. The data hold some 350,000 clones, with roughly 87% observed a single time. The sequenced material came from PBMCs. Source of these receptors: a woman in her 30s in good health and CMV-seropositive. Both conserved end residues are part of each CDR3. The D gene is left open where the match is weak. Not every row has a clone size; where given, it reads once, few, many or a size class.

len: 11
d_gene: TRBD1
v_gene: TRBV29-1
abundance: NA
j_gene: TRBJ1-2
CDR3aa: CSVEDRGGYTF
CDR3nt: TGCAGCGTGGAAGACAGGGGTGGCTACACCTTC

len: 16
d_gene: NA
v_gene: TRBV13
abundance: NA
j_gene: TRBJ2-1
CDR3aa: CASSAGLAGYGNEQFF
CDR3nt: TGTGCCAGCAGCGCGGGACTGGCGGGGTACGGCAATGAGCAGTTCTTC

len: 14
d_gene: NA
v_gene: TRBV13
abundance: NA
j_gene: TRBJ2-3
CDR3aa: CASSLLNRPDTQYF
CDR3nt: TGTGCCAGCAGCTTACTCAACCGTCCCGATACGCAGTATTTT

len: 15
d_gene: TRBD1
v_gene: TRBV29-1
abundance: NA
j_gene: TRBJ2-2
CDR3aa: CSAYSDRANTGELFF
CDR3nt: TGCAGCGCTTATTCGGACAGGGCGAACACCGGGGAGCTGTTTTTT

len: 16
d_gene: NA
v_gene: TRBV25-1
abundance: NA
j_gene: TRBJ1-3
CDR3aa: CASSEFGSGPGNTIYF
CDR3nt: TGTGCCAGCAGTGAATTTGGTAGCGGCCCAGGAAACACCATATATTTT

len: 14
d_gene: NA
v_gene: TRBV14
abundance: NA
j_gene: TRBJ2-2
CDR3aa: CASSQEGITGELFF
CDR3nt: TGTGCCAGCAGCCAAGAAGGGATCACCGGGGAGCTGTTTTTT

len: 13
d_gene: NA
v_gene: TRBV6-1
abundance: NA
j_gene: TRBJ1-1
CDR3aa: CASSVRVATEAFF
CDR3nt: TGTGCCAGCAGTGTTAGGGTTGCCACTGAAGCTTTCTTT

len: 15
d_gene: TRBD1
v_gene: TRBV27
abundance: once
j_gene: TRBJ1-4
CDR3aa: CASKRQGGTNEKLFF
CDR3nt: TGTGCCAGCAAGCGGCAGGGGGGGACTAATGAAAAACTGTTTTTT

len: 16
d_gene: TRBD1
v_gene: TRBV2
abundance: NA
j_gene: TRBJ1-3
CDR3aa: CASSDWGQGSGNTIYF
CDR3nt: TGTGCCAGCAGTGATTGGGGACAGGGCTCTGGAAACACCATATATTTT

len: 16
d_gene: NA
v_gene: TRBV5-1
abundance: NA
j_gene: TRBJ2-3
CDR3aa: CASSLGGSFGTDTQYF
CDR3nt: TGCGCCAGCAGCTTGGGCGGGTCCTTTGGCACAGATACGCAGTATTTT

len: 15
d_gene: NA
v_gene: TRBV5-6
abundance: NA
j_gene: TRBJ2-1
CDR3aa: CASSFVSSRGYEQFF
CDR3nt: TGTGCCAGCAGCTTTGTTTCCAGCCGTGGCTATGAGCAGTTCTTC

len: 14
d_gene: TRBD1
v_gene: TRBV19
abundance: few
j_gene: TRBJ2-2
CDR3aa: CASSRDRNTGELFF
CDR3nt: TGTGCCAGTAGTAGGGACAGAAACACCGGGGAGCTGTTTTTT

len: 15
d_gene: NA
v_gene: TRBV27
abundance: NA
j_gene: TRBJ1-1
CDR3aa: CASSPNTPEGTEAFF
CDR3nt: TGTGCCAGCAGTCCGAACACCCCGGAGGGCACTGAAGCTTTCTTT

len: 13
d_gene: NA
v_gene: TRBV7-2
abundance: NA
j_gene: TRBJ2-5
CDR3aa: CASSLDFGETQYF
CDR3nt: TGTGCCAGCAGCTTAGACTTTGGGGAGACCCAGTACTTC

len: 14
d_gene: NA
v_gene: TRBV5-1
abundance: few
j_gene: TRBJ2-2
CDR3aa: CASSFFREVGELFF
CDR3nt: TGCGCCAGCAGCTTTTTCAGGGAAGTCGGGGAGCTGTTTTTT

len: 16
d_gene: NA
v_gene: TRBV15
abundance: NA
j_gene: TRBJ2-6
CDR3aa: CATSRRQISGANVLTF
CDR3nt: TGTGCCACCAGCAGAAGACAGATCTCTGGGGCCAACGTCCTGACTTTC

len: 14
d_gene: NA
v_gene: TRBV27
abundance: NA
j_gene: TRBJ2-4
CDR3aa: CASSSRAAKNIQYF
CDR3nt: TGTGCCAGCAGCTCTAGGGCAGCCAAAAACATTCAGTACTTC

len: 14
d_gene: NA
v_gene: TRBV7-9
abundance: NA
j_gene: TRBJ1-6
CDR3aa: CASSLDGVGSPLHF
CDR3nt: TGTGCCAGCAGCTTAGATGGGGTTGGGTCACCCCTCCACTTT

len: 17
d_gene: TRBD2
v_gene: TRBV4-3
abundance: NA
j_gene: TRBJ2-7
CDR3aa: CASSQSGLAGQSYEQYF
CDR3nt: TGCGCCAGCAGCCAATCGGGACTAGCGGGACAATCCTACGAGCAGTACTTC

len: 13
d_gene: TRBD1
v_gene: TRBV5-1
abundance: NA
j_gene: TRBJ1-1
CDR3aa: CASSSGQVTEAFF
CDR3nt: TGCGCCAGCAGCTCGGGACAGGTAACTGAAGCTTTCTTT

len: 14
d_gene: TRBD1
v_gene: TRBV28
abundance: NA
j_gene: TRBJ2-7
CDR3aa: CASSFRQGFYEQYF
CDR3nt: TGTGCCAGCAGTTTCCGACAGGGCTTCTACGAGCAGTACTTC

len: 14
d_gene: TRBD1
v_gene: TRBV5-5
abundance: once
j_gene: TRBJ1-5
CDR3aa: CASSLRDRGQPQHF
CDR3nt: TGTGCCAGCAGCCTCCGGGACAGGGGTCAGCCCCAGCATTTT

len: 15
d_gene: NA
v_gene: TRBV18
abundance: NA
j_gene: TRBJ2-7
CDR3aa: CASSPGLSPSTEQYF
CDR3nt: TGTGCCAGCTCACCTGGACTATCCCCGTCGACAGAGCAGTACTTC

len: 14
d_gene: NA
v_gene: TRBV19
abundance: NA
j_gene: TRBJ2-7
CDR3aa: CASSMGRGPYEQYF
CDR3nt: TGTGCCAGTAGTATGGGTCGGGGGCCCTACGAGCAGTACTTC

len: 14
d_gene: NA
v_gene: TRBV7-9
abundance: few
j_gene: TRBJ2-1
CDR3aa: CASRSTSSYNEQFF
CDR3nt: TGTGCCAGCAGGTCGACTAGCTCCTACAATGAGCAGTTCTTC

len: 14
d_gene: NA
v_gene: TRBV2
abundance: NA
j_gene: TRBJ1-2
CDR3aa: CASSSTGTNYGYTF
CDR3nt: TGTGCCAGCAGTAGTACAGGTACTAACTATGGCTACACCTTC